These 8 T cell receptor beta chains were all obtained from the same sample, sequenced in a study of shared clonotypes between healthy human individuals. Data came from immunoSEQ multiplex PCR; TCRdb stores just in-frame clones and leaves some out. The repertoire holds under 650,000 clones, with 90% to 97% as singletons. The sample was naive CD4+ T cells sorted from blood. The subset here: CD45RA+ positively selected. These receptors originate from a woman aged 25-40 years in good health.

The chain recombines TRBV12-5 with TRBJ1-2; no firm D call. The CDR3 contains 8 residues. The germline V gene encodes CDR1 LGHNT and CDR2 FRNRAP. V was cut by 8 bases and J by 10 bases, with 5 bases left in between. DNA for the CDR3: TGTGCTAGTAACGACTACACCTTC. Amino acid sequence: CASNDYTF. The full variable domain, its missing parts supplied by reference TRBV12-5 and TRBJ1-2, is DARVTQTPRHKVTEMGQEVTMRCQPILGHNTVFWYRQTMMQGLELLAYFRNRAPLDDSGMPKDRFSAEMPDATLATLKIQPSEPRDSAVYFCASNDYTFGSGTRLTVV.

This clone occurred once. The chain is built from TRBV5-1 and TRBJ2-3; 10 bases are shared with TRBD1. The CDR3 runs to 16 residues. With V trimmed by 3 bases and J by 4 bases, 8 bases remained unmatched. Per germline, CDR1 SGHRS and CDR2 YFSETQ. CDR3 loop: CASSSGDRGLSDTQYF. The DNA of the CDR3 is TGCGCCAGCAGCTCCGGGGACAGGGGCTTGTCAGATACGCAGTATTTT. The whole variable domain, filled in from reference TRBV5-1 and TRBJ2-3, reads KAGVTQTPRYLIKTRGQQVTLSCSPISGHRSVSWYQQTPGQGLQFLFEYFSETQRNKGNFPGRFSGRQFSNSRSEMNVSTLELGDSALYLCASSSGDRGLSDTQYFGPGTRLTVL.

The chain recombines TRBV28 with TRBJ2-7; 7 bases fit TRBD1. The J segment lost 2 bases and the V segment lost 8 bases, leaving 6 bases of the junction unmatched. The CDR3 has 13 residues. Germline V gene lookup returns CDR1 MDHEN and CDR2 SYDVKM. Here the CDR3 DNA reads TGTGCCAGCGCCGGGACAGTTACCTACGAGCAGTACTTC. Translation gives CASAGTVTYEQYF.

The rearrangement links TRBV5-1 to TRBJ2-3; D is possibly TRBD2 (5 bases). V was trimmed by 7 bases and J by 0 bases, leaving 9 bases between them. Germline lookup yields CDR1 SGHRS and CDR2 YFSETQ. The CDR3 contains 13 residues. CDR3 in amino acids: CASGSASTDTQYF. CDR3 DNA: TGCGCCAGCGGTAGCGCAAGCACAGATACGCAGTATTTT. The full variable domain, its missing parts supplied by reference TRBV5-1 and TRBJ2-3, is KAGVTQTPRYLIKTRGQQVTLSCSPISGHRSVSWYQQTPGQGLQFLFEYFSETQRNKGNFPGRFSGRQFSNSRSEMNVSTLELGDSALYLCASGSASTDTQYFGPGTRLTVL.

The CDR3 DNA reads TGTGCCAGCAGCCGGACTAGCGGGAGTAAATCCGGGGAGCTGTTTTTT. Translation: CASSRTSGSKSGELFF. This chain uses TRBV6-4 with TRBJ2-2, with 13 bases lining up with TRBD2. Germline trimming cut 6 bases from V and 6 bases from J; bases unmatched to any gene: 7. The CDR3 loop spans 16 amino acids. Germline V CDR1 and CDR2: MRHNA, SNTAGT.

The genes are TRBV27 and TRBJ1-4, with D uncertain. This CDR3 has 13 residues. Germline V gene sequence: CDR1 MNHEY, CDR2 SMNVEV (reference sequence). V was cut by 2 bases and J by 7 bases, with 8 bases left in between. This CDR3 reads CASSLKEAEKLFF. The CDR3 bases are TGTGCCAGCAGTTTAAAAGAGGCTGAAAAACTGTTTTTT.

The rearrangement uses TRBV5-6 and TRBJ1-3; D ambiguous. CDR1 is SGHDT, CDR2 YYEEEE, per germline. Trimming stripped 2 bases from V and 2 bases from J, with 8 bases between. The CDR3 covers 14 residues. Here the CDR3 reads CASSFYRTGNTIYF. The CDR3 DNA is TGTGCCAGCAGCTTCTACCGTACTGGAAACACCATATATTTT.

V usage is TRBV7-8 and J usage is TRBJ2-2, with a possible D match to TRBD2 (6 bases). CDR1 is SGHVS and CDR2 is FQNEAQ in the germline V gene. The length of the CDR3 is 13 residues. V was cut by 5 bases and J by 5 bases, with 9 bases left in between. CDR3 loop: CASSGRLTGELFF. The CDR3 DNA reads TGTGCCAGCAGCGGGAGGTTGACCGGGGAGCTGTTTTTT.